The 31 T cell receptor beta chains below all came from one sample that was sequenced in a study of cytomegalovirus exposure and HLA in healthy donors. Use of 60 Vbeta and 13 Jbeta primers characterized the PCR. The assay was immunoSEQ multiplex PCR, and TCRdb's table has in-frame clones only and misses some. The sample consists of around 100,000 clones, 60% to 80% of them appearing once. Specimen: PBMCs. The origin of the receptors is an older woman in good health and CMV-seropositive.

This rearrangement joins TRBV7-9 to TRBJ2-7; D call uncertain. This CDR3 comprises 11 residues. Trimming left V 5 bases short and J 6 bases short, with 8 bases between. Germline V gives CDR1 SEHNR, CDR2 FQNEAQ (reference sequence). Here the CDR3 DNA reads TGTGCCAGCAGCCCCGGTGGCGAGCAGTACTTC. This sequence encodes CASSPGGEQYF.

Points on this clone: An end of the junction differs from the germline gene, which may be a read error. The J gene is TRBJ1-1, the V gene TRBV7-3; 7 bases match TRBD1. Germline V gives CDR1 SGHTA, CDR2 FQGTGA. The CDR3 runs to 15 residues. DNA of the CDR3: TGTACCAGCAGCCTAGGACAGGTCCCGTACGGTGAAGCTTTCTTT. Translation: CTSSLGQVPYGEAFF.

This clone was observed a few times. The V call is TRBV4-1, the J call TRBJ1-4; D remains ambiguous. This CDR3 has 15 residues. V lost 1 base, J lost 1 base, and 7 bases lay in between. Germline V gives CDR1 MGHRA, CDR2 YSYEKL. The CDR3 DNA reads TGCGCCAGCAGCCAAGGGGCTGTAACTAATGAAAAACTGTTTTTT. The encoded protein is CASSQGAVTNEKLFF.

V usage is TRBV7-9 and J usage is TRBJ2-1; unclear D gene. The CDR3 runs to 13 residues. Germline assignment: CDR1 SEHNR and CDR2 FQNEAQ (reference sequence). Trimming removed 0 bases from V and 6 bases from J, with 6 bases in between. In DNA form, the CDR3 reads TGTGCCAGCAGCTTAGCCCCCTCCAATGAGCAGTTCTTC. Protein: CASSLAPSNEQFF.

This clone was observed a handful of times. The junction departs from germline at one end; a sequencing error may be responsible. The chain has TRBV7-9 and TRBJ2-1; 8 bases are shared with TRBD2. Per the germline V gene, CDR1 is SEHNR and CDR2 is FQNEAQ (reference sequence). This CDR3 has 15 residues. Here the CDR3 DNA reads TGTGCCAGCAGTTTAGGGACTAGGTATTACAATGAGCAGTTCTTC. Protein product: CASSLGTRYYNEQFF.

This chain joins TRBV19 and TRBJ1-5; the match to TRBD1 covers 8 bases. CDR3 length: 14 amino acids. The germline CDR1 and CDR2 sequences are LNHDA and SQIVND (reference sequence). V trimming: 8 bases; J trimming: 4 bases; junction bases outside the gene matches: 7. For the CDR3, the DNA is TGTGCCAGTGTTACAGGGGGTTGGAATCAGCCCCAGCATTTT. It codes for CASVTGGWNQPQHF.

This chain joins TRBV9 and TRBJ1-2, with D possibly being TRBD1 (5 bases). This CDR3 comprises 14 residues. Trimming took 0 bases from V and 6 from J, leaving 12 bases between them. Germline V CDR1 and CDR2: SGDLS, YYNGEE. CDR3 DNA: TGTGCCAGCAGCGTAGCTCTAGGGGTAGATGGCTACACCTTC. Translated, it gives CASSVALGVDGYTF.

The CDR3 region has the DNA TGCGCCAGCAGCACTCGGCCCGTGGGGCAGAATCAGCCCCAGCATTTT. Its protein product is CASSTRPVGQNQPQHF. V usage is TRBV4-1 and J usage is TRBJ1-5; D possibly corresponds to TRBD1 (5 bases). The CDR3 extends over 16 amino acids. V was pared by 5 bases and J by 4 bases, with 18 bases between. Germline values: CDR1 MGHRA, CDR2 YSYEKL.

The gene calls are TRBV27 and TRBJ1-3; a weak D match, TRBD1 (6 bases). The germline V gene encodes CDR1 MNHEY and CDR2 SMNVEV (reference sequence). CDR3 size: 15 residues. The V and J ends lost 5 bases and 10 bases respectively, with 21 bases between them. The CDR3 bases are TGTGCCAGCAGTCCCCTTGGGGGGGCGATTAGAACCATATATTTT. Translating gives CASSPLGGAIRTIYF.

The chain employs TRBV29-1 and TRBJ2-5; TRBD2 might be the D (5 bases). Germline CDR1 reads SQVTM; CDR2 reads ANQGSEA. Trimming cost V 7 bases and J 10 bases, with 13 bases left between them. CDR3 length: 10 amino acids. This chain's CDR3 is CSAGGLDQYF. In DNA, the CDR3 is TGCAGCGCCGGCGGGTTGGACCAGTACTTC.

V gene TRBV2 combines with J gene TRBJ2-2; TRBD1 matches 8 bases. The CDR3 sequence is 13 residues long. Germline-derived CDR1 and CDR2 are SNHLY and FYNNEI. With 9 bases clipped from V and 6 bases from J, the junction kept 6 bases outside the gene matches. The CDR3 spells CARRQGSAGELFF. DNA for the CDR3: TGTGCCAGAAGACAGGGGTCGGCCGGGGAGCTGTTTTTT.

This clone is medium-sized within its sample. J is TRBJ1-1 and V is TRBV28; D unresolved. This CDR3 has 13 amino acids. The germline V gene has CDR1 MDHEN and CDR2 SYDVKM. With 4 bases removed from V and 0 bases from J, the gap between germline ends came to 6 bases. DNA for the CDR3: TGTGCCAGCAGTTACCAGGTGAACACTGAAGCTTTCTTT. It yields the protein CASSYQVNTEAFF.

DNA of the CDR3: TGTGCCAGCAGTGCGGGACAGAGCACCTTTGAAGCTTTCTTT. The encoded protein is CASSAGQSTFEAFF. The genes are TRBV6-6 and TRBJ1-1, with 7 positions matching TRBD1. The CDR3 consists of 14 residues. The trim removed 5 bases at V and 7 bases at J, leaving 10 bases unmatched. CDR1 is MNHNY, CDR2 SVGAGI, per germline (reference sequence).

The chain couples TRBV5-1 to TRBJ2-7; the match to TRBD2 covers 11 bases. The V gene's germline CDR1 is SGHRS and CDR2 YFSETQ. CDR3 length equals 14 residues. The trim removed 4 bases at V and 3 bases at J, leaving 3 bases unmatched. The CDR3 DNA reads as TGCGCCAGCAGCACGGGACTAGCGGACTACGAGCAGTACTTC. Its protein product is CASSTGLADYEQYF.

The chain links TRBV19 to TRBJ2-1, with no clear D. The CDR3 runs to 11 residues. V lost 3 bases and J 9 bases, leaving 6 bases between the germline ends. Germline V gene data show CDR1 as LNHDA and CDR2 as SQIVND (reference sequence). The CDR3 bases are TGTGCCAGTAGTATGGGCCTTGAGCAGTTCTTC. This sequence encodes CASSMGLEQFF. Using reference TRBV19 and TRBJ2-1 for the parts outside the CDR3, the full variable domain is DGGITQSPKYLFRKEGQNVTLSCEQNLNHDAMYWYRQDPGQGLRLIYYSQIVNDFQKGDIAEGYSVSREKKESFPLTVTSAQKNPTAFYLCASSMGLEQFFGPGTRLTVL.

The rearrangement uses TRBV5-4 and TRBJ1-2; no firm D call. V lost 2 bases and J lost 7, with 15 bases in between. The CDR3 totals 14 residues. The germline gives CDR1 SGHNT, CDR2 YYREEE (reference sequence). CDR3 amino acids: CASSFGGRGSGYTF. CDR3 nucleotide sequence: TGTGCCAGCAGCTTTGGAGGGCGGGGAAGTGGCTACACCTTC. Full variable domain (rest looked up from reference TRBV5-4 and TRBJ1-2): ETGVTQSPTHLIKTRGQQVTLRCSSQSGHNTVSWYQQALGQGPQFIFQYYREEENGRGNFPPRFSGLQFPNYSSELNVNALELDDSALYLCASSFGGRGSGYTFGSGTRLTVV.

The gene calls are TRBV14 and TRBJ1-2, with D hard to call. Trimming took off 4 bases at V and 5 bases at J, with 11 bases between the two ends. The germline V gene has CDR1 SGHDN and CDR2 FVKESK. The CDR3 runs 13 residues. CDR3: CASSPAGRYGYTF. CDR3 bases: TGTGCCAGCAGCCCAGCGGGCAGGTATGGCTACACCTTC.

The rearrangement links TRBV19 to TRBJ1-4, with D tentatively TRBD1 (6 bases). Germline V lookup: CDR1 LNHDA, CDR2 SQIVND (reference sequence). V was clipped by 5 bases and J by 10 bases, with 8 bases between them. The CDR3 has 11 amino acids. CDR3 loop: CASSSQGKLFF. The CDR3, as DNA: TGTGCCAGTAGTTCACAGGGAAAACTGTTTTTT.

The CDR3 DNA follows: TGTGCCAGCAGCCTCGCACCCACAGGGACCTACGAGCAGTACTTC. It translates to CASSLAPTGTYEQYF. The rearrangement uses TRBV6-5 and TRBJ2-5; D possibly corresponds to TRBD1 (6 bases). TRBJ2-7 explains the end of the DNA better; the J call may be wrong. Germline V gene lookup returns CDR1 MNHEY and CDR2 SVGAGI. The CDR3 loop spans 15 amino acids.

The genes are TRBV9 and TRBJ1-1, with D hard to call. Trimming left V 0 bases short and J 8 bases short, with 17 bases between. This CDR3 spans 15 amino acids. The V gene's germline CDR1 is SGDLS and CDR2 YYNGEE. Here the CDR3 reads CASSVEALRGSEAFF. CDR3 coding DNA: TGTGCCAGCAGCGTAGAGGCCTTGCGGGGATCCGAAGCTTTCTTT.

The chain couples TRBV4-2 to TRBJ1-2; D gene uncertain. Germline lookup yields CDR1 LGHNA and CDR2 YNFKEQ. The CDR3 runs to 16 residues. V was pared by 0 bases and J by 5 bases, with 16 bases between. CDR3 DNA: TGTGCCAGCAGCCAAGATGTTACATTCGCCCTTTATGGCTACACCTTC. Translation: CASSQDVTFALYGYTF.

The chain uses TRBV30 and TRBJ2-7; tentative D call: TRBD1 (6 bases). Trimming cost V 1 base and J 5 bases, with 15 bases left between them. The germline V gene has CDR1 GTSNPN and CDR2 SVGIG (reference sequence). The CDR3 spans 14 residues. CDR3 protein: CAWSETGNLNEQYF. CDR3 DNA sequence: TGTGCCTGGAGTGAAACAGGGAACTTGAACGAGCAGTACTTC.

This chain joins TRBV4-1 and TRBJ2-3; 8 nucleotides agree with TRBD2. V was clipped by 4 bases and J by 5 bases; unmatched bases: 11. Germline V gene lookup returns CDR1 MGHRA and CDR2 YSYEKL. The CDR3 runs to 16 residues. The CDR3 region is CASSPLGLDAQDTQYF. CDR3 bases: TGCGCCAGCAGCCCCTTGGGACTAGATGCCCAAGATACGCAGTATTTT.

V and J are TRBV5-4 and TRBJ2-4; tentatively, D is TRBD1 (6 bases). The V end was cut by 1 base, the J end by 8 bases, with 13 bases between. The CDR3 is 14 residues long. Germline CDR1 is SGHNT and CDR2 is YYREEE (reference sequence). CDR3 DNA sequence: TGTGCCAGCAGCTTGTTAGGGGGTCGAGACATTCAGTACTTC. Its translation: CASSLLGGRDIQYF.

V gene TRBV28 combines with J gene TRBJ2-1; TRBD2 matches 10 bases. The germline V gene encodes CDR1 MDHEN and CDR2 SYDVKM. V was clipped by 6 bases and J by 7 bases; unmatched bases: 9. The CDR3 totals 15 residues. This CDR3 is CASRYLAGVGNEQFF. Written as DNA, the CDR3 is TGTGCCAGCAGATACCTAGCGGGAGTAGGGAATGAGCAGTTCTTC.

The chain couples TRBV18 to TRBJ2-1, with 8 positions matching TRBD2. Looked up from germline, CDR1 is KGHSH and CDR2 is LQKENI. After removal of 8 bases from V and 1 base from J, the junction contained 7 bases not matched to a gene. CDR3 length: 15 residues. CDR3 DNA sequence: TGTGCCAGCGCCCCCCAGCGGGAGTCCTACAATGAGCAGTTCTTC. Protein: CASAPQRESYNEQFF.

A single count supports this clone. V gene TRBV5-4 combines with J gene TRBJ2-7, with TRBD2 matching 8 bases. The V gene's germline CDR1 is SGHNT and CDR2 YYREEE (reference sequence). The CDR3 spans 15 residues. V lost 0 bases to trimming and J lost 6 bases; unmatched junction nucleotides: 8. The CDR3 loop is CASSLGGLGKGEQYF. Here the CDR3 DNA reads TGTGCCAGCAGCTTGGGGGGACTAGGGAAAGGCGAGCAGTACTTC.

The CDR3 bases are TGTGCCTGCCCTAGATGGGGCAGGGCCTACGAGCAGTACTTC. It specifies CACPRWGRAYEQYF. The V gene is TRBV30, the J gene TRBJ2-5, with D perhaps matching TRBD1 (5 bases). TRBJ2-7 explains the end of the DNA better; the J call may be wrong. The germline V gene has CDR1 GTSNPN and CDR2 SVGIG (reference sequence). The CDR3 runs to 14 residues.

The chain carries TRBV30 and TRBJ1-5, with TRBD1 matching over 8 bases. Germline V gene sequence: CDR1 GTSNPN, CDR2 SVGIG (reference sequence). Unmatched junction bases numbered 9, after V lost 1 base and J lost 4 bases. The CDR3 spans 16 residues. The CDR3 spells CAWSGETGATNQPQHF. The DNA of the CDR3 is TGTGCCTGGAGTGGCGAGACAGGGGCGACGAATCAGCCCCAGCATTTT.

The CDR3 DNA is TGCAGCGTCCGACCGGGACAGGGTGCCGACGAGCAGTACTTC. Translating gives CSVRPGQGADEQYF. V is TRBV29-1 and J is TRBJ2-7; 9 bases fit TRBD1. This CDR3 is 14 amino acids long. Germline V gene data show CDR1 as SQVTM and CDR2 as ANQGSEA. Germline trimming cut 6 bases from V and 5 bases from J; bases unmatched to any gene: 11.

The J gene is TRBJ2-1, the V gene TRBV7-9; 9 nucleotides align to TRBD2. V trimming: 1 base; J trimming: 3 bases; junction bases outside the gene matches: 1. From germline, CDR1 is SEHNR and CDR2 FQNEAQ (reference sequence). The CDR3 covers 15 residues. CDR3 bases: TGTGCCAGCAGCTTAGTAGCGGGAGACTACAATGAGCAGTTCTTC. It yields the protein CASSLVAGDYNEQFF.